A single sample gave rise to the 22 T cell receptor beta chains below, sequenced in a study of T cells expressing NK-cell markers (dated by TCRdb to between 2020 and 2021). Receptor amplification or capture employed 5' RACE. TCRdb shows the sequencer as Illumina HiSeq 2000. TCRdb reprocessed the reads, and each CDR3 protein sequence is entered once, without DNA. Per the sample table, the count is about half a million distinct CDR3 sequences. The ten top clones hold more than 1.4% of the sample. Sequenced material: blood T cells: a sorted CD56 or NKG2C T cell subset, CD4+ or CD8+ T cells, or bulk PBMC T cells (not recorded which). The source of these receptors is a woman in her fifties or sixties in good health. Donor details come from another sample of the same person, matched by shared clones.

V is TRBV5-1 and J is TRBJ2-1; no DNA is available, so the TRBD2 call from TCRdb remains unchecked. Germline CDR1 SGHRS, CDR2 YFSETQ. The CDR3 is made up of 18 amino acids. The CDR3 here is CASSALPLGGTSTNEQFF.

The CDR3 protein is CSAPGDLTLNEQFF. The rearrangement links TRBV20-1 to TRBJ2-1; the TCRdb call, TRBD1, lacks DNA for checking. Germline CDR1 DFQATT, CDR2 SNEGSKA (reference sequence). This CDR3 is built from 14 residues.

The V call is TRBV27, the J call TRBJ1-1; absent DNA, TCRdb's TRBD1 call cannot be checked. The CDR3 covers 14 residues. Per germline, CDR1 MNHEY and CDR2 SMNVEV (reference sequence). CDR3 loop: CASKKAGENTEAFF.

J is TRBJ2-5 and V is TRBV7-9. CDR1 SEHNR and CDR2 FQNEAQ come from the germline V gene (reference sequence). The CDR3 has 16 residues. The CDR3 loop is CASSLALVVAEETQYF.

This chain uses TRBV9 with TRBJ2-1; the D call of TRBD1 rests on TCRdb alone, since no DNA is present to check it. This CDR3 is built from 15 residues. Germline assignment: CDR1 SGDLS and CDR2 YYNGEE. The CDR3 region is CASSQEGDFYNEQFF.

CDR3 loop: CASSHPPGGGGIHEQFF. V is TRBV3-1 and J is TRBJ2-1; lacking DNA, the TRBD1 call made by TCRdb goes unchecked. Per the germline V gene, CDR1 is LGHDT and CDR2 is YNNKEL (reference sequence). The CDR3 is made up of 17 amino acids.

The gene calls are TRBV5-1 and TRBJ2-4. The germline V gene has CDR1 SGHRS and CDR2 YFSETQ. This CDR3 contains 16 residues. CDR3 amino acids: CASIIDNSLAKNIQYF. The full variable domain, rest sourced from reference TRBV5-1 and TRBJ2-4, is KAGVTQTPRYLIKTRGQQVTLSCSPISGHRSVSWYQQTPGQGLQFLFEYFSETQRNKGNFPGRFSGRQFSNSRSEMNVSTLELGDSALYLCASIIDNSLAKNIQYFGAGTRLSVL.

The chain links TRBV11-2 to TRBJ1-1; the D call from TCRdb, TRBD1, cannot be confirmed without DNA. The CDR3 covers 14 residues. In germline, CDR1 is SGHAT, CDR2 FQNNGV. Here the CDR3 reads CASSVSRGRTEAFF.

The V gene is TRBV3-1, the J gene TRBJ2-3; absent DNA, TCRdb's TRBD2 call cannot be checked. This CDR3 spans 15 amino acids. Looked up from germline, CDR1 is LGHDT and CDR2 is YNNKEL (reference sequence). This CDR3 reads CASSQGTSTTDTQYF.

The gene calls are TRBV12-3 or TRBV12-4 and TRBJ2-1; TCRdb returns TRBD2, unconfirmable since there is no DNA. This CDR3 has 15 residues. This CDR3 reads CASSLEGTPVYEQFF.

The rearrangement links TRBV12-3 or TRBV12-4 to TRBJ2-3; lacking DNA, the TRBD2 call made by TCRdb goes unchecked. This CDR3 contains 17 residues. The CDR3 here is CACSVGRGRAGTDTQYF.

The J gene is TRBJ2-1, the V gene TRBV10-3; TCRdb lists TRBD1, though no DNA is available to test this call. Germline V CDR1 and CDR2: ENHRY, SYGVKD. The length of the CDR3 is 19 residues. CDR3 protein: CAISESDRAWAGEEFRQFF.

This chain uses TRBV24-1 with TRBJ2-5; TCRdb picks TRBD1, but there is no DNA to check that call. This CDR3 comprises 12 residues. Germline V gene data show CDR1 as KGHDR and CDR2 as SFDVKD. The CDR3 loop reads CAARLRGETQYF.

J is TRBJ2-6 and V is TRBV15. Germline CDR1 is LNHNV and CDR2 is YYDKDF (reference sequence). The CDR3 consists of 12 residues. The CDR3 protein is CATSTGANVLTF. Variable domain in full (rest from reference TRBV15 and TRBJ2-6): DAMVIQNPRYQVTQFGKPVTLSCSQTLNHNVMYWYQQKSSQAPKLLFHYYDKDFNNEADTPDNFQSRRPNTSFCFLDIRSPGLGDTAMYLCATSTGANVLTFGAGSRLTVL.

The chain is built from TRBV20-1 and TRBJ1-1; there is no DNA to check the TCRdb D call of TRBD1. The CDR3 spans 13 residues. From germline, CDR1 is DFQATT and CDR2 SNEGSKA (reference sequence). CDR3 protein: CSAHKDRGTEAFF.

The CDR3 is CASSSSQGTQYF. V usage is TRBV12-3 or TRBV12-4 and J usage is TRBJ2-5. This CDR3 spans 12 amino acids.

The CDR3 spells CSAGGLAGPTDTQYF. The chain links TRBV20-1 to TRBJ2-3; TCRdb outputs TRBD2, but without DNA this stays unchecked. The CDR3 is made up of 15 amino acids. Germline assignment: CDR1 DFQATT and CDR2 SNEGSKA (reference sequence).

The V gene is TRBV12-3 or TRBV12-4, the J gene TRBJ1-2. CDR3 size: 14 residues. The CDR3 loop is CASSLGTPRSGYTF.

The V gene is TRBV5-5, the J gene TRBJ2-7; TCRdb outputs TRBD2, but without DNA this stays unchecked. Looked up from germline, CDR1 is SGHKS and CDR2 is YYEKEE (reference sequence). The CDR3 spans 15 residues. CDR3: CASSPLASEGNEQYF.

The chain is built from TRBV11-2 and TRBJ2-5; as DNA is missing, the TRBD2 call by TCRdb cannot be tested. The CDR3 runs 19 residues. Germline CDR1 reads SGHAT; CDR2 reads FQNNGV. This chain's CDR3 is CASRNGRGLAGGLRETQYF.

This sequence joins TRBV29-1 and TRBJ2-1; checking the TCRdb D call of TRBD2 is not possible without DNA. Germline assignment: CDR1 SQVTM and CDR2 ANQGSEA. The CDR3 is 15 residues long. The CDR3 sequence is CSGTSGSRGYNEQFF.

This CDR3 is CASSQGGTGITEAFF. The chain employs TRBV3-1 and TRBJ1-1; the TRBD1 assignment by TCRdb is unverifiable without DNA. Germline-derived CDR1 and CDR2 are LGHDT and YNNKEL (reference sequence). This CDR3 contains 15 residues.